This T cell receptor (beta chain) was profiled in a study of vaccination and CD4 T cells after COVID-19. Study-wide context: Controls used CEFX viral epitopes (positive), HIV-1 Nef peptides (negative), or no peptide.

Sequencing of the DNA from cultured CD4+ T cells was carried out with the Oncomine TCR Beta short-read assay. Once CD4+ T cells had been cultured, genomic DNA was extracted from them. TCRdb reprocessed the PCR reads with MiXCR, giving one entry per CDR3 protein. The sample shows some 20,000 distinct CDR3 sequences, about 60% of them seen only once. Treatment in this sample: roughly 10-day PBMC culture with coronavirus spike peptide pools or control peptides (ViraFEST assay). Peptide pools at around 9.9 ug/ml stimulated around 2 million PBMCs per well with about 9.5 IU/ml IL-2. In this sample, this clonotype turned up a few times. The antigen is undetermined. The germline CDR1 and CDR2 sequences are DFQATT and SNEGSKA (reference sequence). V was clipped by 2 bases and J by 5 bases; unmatched bases: 5. The length of the CDR3 is 13 residues.

The sequence came from a human donor who had recovered from COVID-19. Specimen: CD4+ T cells from blood, cultured in vitro. The chain links TRBV20-1 to TRBJ2-5; 7 nucleotides agree with TRBD1. The CDR3 reads CSARSTGEETQYF. CDR3 DNA: TGCAGTGCTAGAAGCACAGGGGAGGAGACCCAGTACTTC.